A single sample is the source of the 12 T cell receptor beta chains below, sequenced in a study of shared clonotypes between healthy human individuals. Only in-frame clones appear in the TCRdb table, and some are missing; sequencing was by immunoSEQ multiplex PCR. Counted here are some 530,000 clones, 70% to 85% occurring once; the ten biggest clones make up about 12%. Sequenced: PBMCs. These receptors all come from a woman in her thirties or forties in good health. Some clones in this sample may be carry-over from other donors' samples.

This chain connects TRBV5-6 to TRBJ1-2; perhaps TRBD1 as D (6 bases). The germline CDR1 and CDR2 sequences are SGHDT and YYEEEE. This CDR3 has 16 residues. Trimming removed 0 bases at V and 5 bases at J, with 17 bases between. The CDR3 loop reads CASSLGGQGLRYGYTF. The CDR3 DNA reads TGTGCCAGCAGCTTGGGAGGGCAGGGGCTGAGGTATGGCTACACCTTC.

About this clone itself: Other DNA sequences of this sample code for an identical CDR3. V is TRBV9 and J is TRBJ2-3; D remains unclear. Trimming stripped 0 bases from V and 1 base from J, with 3 bases between. CDR1 is SGDLS and CDR2 is YYNGEE in the germline V gene. CDR3 length: 13 amino acids. CDR3 amino acids: CASSVGGTDTQYF. The CDR3 nucleotides are TGTGCCAGCAGCGTAGGCGGCACAGATACGCAGTATTTT.

The rearrangement uses TRBV6-1 and TRBJ2-7; D may be TRBD1 (6 bases). The germline V gene encodes CDR1 MNHNS and CDR2 SASEGT. There are 14 residues in the CDR3. Between the trimmed V and J ends, which lost 2 bases and 8 bases, there was a span of 16 bases. The CDR3 loop reads CASSETGTSFQQYF. The CDR3 bases are TGTGCCAGCAGTGAAACCGGGACAAGCTTCCAGCAGTACTTC.

Only a few counts were recorded for this clone. The chain combines TRBV2 with TRBJ1-1; D uncertain. V lost 5 bases and J 1 base, leaving 8 bases between the germline ends. CDR1 and CDR2 (germline): SNHLY, FYNNEI. The CDR3 has 13 residues. In DNA form, the CDR3 reads TGTGCCAGCAGTAAGGGCCCGAACACTGAAGCTTTCTTT. Translating it yields CASSKGPNTEAFF. Filled out from reference TRBV2 and TRBJ1-1, the complete variable domain reads EPEVTQTPSHQVTQMGQEVILRCVPISNHLYFYWYRQILGQKVEFLVSFYNNEISEKSEIFDDQFSVERPDGSNFTLKIRSTKLEDSAMYFCASSKGPNTEAFFGQGTRLTVV.

This sequence joins TRBV7-8 and TRBJ2-1; D is unclear. Germline V gene sequence: CDR1 SGHVS, CDR2 FQNEAQ. CDR3 size: 14 residues. Between the trimmed V and J ends, which lost 1 base and 3 bases, there was a span of 7 bases. The CDR3 sequence is CASSLGQNYNEQFF. In DNA form, the CDR3 reads TGTGCCAGCAGCTTAGGTCAGAACTACAATGAGCAGTTCTTC.

This clone was detected only once. The chain uses TRBV19 and TRBJ2-2; possibly TRBD1 for D (5 bases). CDR1 and CDR2 from the germline V gene are LNHDA and SQIVND (reference sequence). V lost 4 bases and J lost 7, with 10 bases in between. The CDR3 length is 13 residues. CDR3 amino acids: CASSNGRDGELFF. The CDR3, as DNA: TGTGCCAGTAGTAATGGCAGGGACGGGGAGCTGTTTTTT.

This chain joins TRBV10-2 and TRBJ2-3; 7 nucleotides line up with TRBD1. The CDR3 covers 15 residues. Germline V gives CDR1 WSHSY, CDR2 SAAADI. Losses at the gene ends were 1 base for V and 6 bases for J; bases not matched to a gene: 7. The CDR3 loop reads CASSEWTGGVDTQYF. For the CDR3, the DNA is TGCGCCAGCAGTGAGTGGACAGGTGGGGTGGATACGCAGTATTTT.

V usage is TRBV7-9 and J usage is TRBJ2-7; TRBD2 agrees at 8 bases. Looked up from germline, CDR1 is SEHNR and CDR2 is FQNEAQ (reference sequence). This CDR3 has 15 amino acids. V lost 1 base to trimming and J lost 0 bases; unmatched junction nucleotides: 2. The CDR3 nucleotides are TGTGCCAGCAGCTTAGGTGGGACTAGCTCCTACGAGCAGTACTTC. Translating it yields CASSLGGTSSYEQYF.

The genes are TRBV7-2 and TRBJ2-5, with a possible D match to TRBD2 (6 bases). The J call is doubtful: the DNA matches TRBJ2-7 better. This CDR3 has 15 amino acids. CDR1 is SGHTA, CDR2 FQGNSA, per germline. In DNA form, the CDR3 reads TGTGCCAGCAGCTTAGGGGGCGGGGCGGCCTACGAGCAGTACTTC. This translates into CASSLGGGAAYEQYF.

Ten or more counts support this clone. The chain recombines TRBV18 with TRBJ1-6; tentatively, D is TRBD1 (5 bases). There are 16 residues in the CDR3. Germline values: CDR1 KGHSH, CDR2 LQKENI. V gave up 4 bases and J gave up 0 bases, with 10 bases separating them. The CDR3 DNA reads TGTGCCAGCTCACTCGGGACGGACTCCTATAATTCACCCCTCCACTTT. As protein: CASSLGTDSYNSPLHF. The variable domain in full, completed from reference TRBV18 and TRBJ1-6, reads NAGVMQNPRHLVRRRGQEARLRCSPMKGHSHVYWYRQLPEEGLKFMVYLQKENIIDESGMPKERFSAEFPKEGPSILRIQQVVRGDSAAYFCASSLGTDSYNSPLHFGNGTRLTVT.

This chain uses TRBV7-2 with TRBJ2-1; 7 bases align to TRBD2. The germline V gene has CDR1 SGHTA and CDR2 FQGNSA. The CDR3 is 15 residues long. The J segment lost 10 bases and the V segment lost 4 bases, leaving 13 bases of the junction unmatched. CDR3 sequence reads: CASSSPRRLAGEQFF. DNA of the CDR3: TGTGCCAGCAGCTCTCCCAGGAGACTAGCCGGCGAGCAGTTCTTC.

The CDR3 sequence is CASSFPITSGPSSYEQYF. The CDR3 DNA sequence: TGTGCCAGCAGTTTCCCCATAACTAGCGGGCCGAGCTCCTACGAGCAGTACTTC. V is TRBV28 and J is TRBJ2-5; TRBD2 aligns across 9 bases. The DNA end is more similar to TRBJ2-7, so the J call may be wrong. Germline CDR1 reads MDHEN; CDR2 reads SYDVKM. CDR3 length equals 18 residues.